This record looks at one T cell receptor beta chain sequence and its context. Produced via immunoSEQ multiplex PCR; TCRdb's table is partial and in-frame only. The data show roughly 210,000 clones, roughly nine tenths seen once. The data were taken from a study of blood T cell repertoires in COVID-19. Across the study: Sites in the United States, Italy and Spain provided acute and convalescent COVID-19 samples. T cells, B-cell-depleted T cells, or PBMCs supplied cDNA or gDNA.

Sequencing was done on a sample of peripheral blood. The source is a man between 65 and 80 years old with acute or convalescent COVID-19.

The DNA of the CDR3 is TGTGCCAGCAGTGAACAGGGGGCGGGCGGGGAGCTGTTTTTT. Amino acids: CASSEQGAGGELFF. The chain employs TRBV2 and TRBJ2-2; TRBD1 agrees at 8 bases. CDR1 SNHLY and CDR2 FYNNEI come from the germline V gene. CDR3 length equals 14 residues. V was pared by 2 bases and J by 7 bases, with 3 bases of the junction left unmatched. The entire variable domain, with the rest obtained from reference TRBV2 and TRBJ2-2, is as follows: EPEVTQTPSHQVTQMGQEVILRCVPISNHLYFYWYRQILGQKVEFLVSFYNNEISEKSEIFDDQFSVERPDGSNFTLKIRSTKLEDSAMYFCASSEQGAGGELFFGEGSRLTVL.